Below, 27 T cell receptor beta chains from the same sample are listed, as sequenced in a study of T cell changes during pregnancy in multiple sclerosis. Profiling relied on immunoSEQ multiplex PCR, and the TCRdb table lists in-frame clones only, not all of them. The data contain around 45,000 clones, roughly nine tenths of them seen just once; the ten biggest clones take up less than 0.75%. The sample was CD4+ T cells from peripheral blood mononuclear cells, taken before pregnancy. Receptors were obtained from a female donor with multiple sclerosis, enrolled in a pregnancy study.

The chain carries TRBV6-1 and TRBJ2-7; 9 nucleotides line up with TRBD1. The CDR3 sequence is 14 residues long. In germline, CDR1 is MNHNS, CDR2 SASEGT. J gave up 3 bases and V 8 bases, and 8 bases lay outside the gene matches. CDR3 in amino acids: CASGIPGQGYEQYF. The CDR3 region has the DNA TGTGCCAGCGGAATACCGGGACAGGGCTACGAGCAGTACTTC.

The V gene is TRBV5-5, the J gene TRBJ1-5, with 10 nucleotides matching TRBD1. J lost 0 bases, V lost 4 bases, and 10 bases had no gene match. Germline V gene lookup returns CDR1 SGHKS and CDR2 YYEKEE (reference sequence). The CDR3 contains 18 residues. This CDR3 reads CASSVTGTGVHSNQPQHF. The CDR3 DNA follows: TGTGCCAGCAGCGTTACCGGGACAGGGGTCCATAGCAATCAGCCCCAGCATTTT.

The gene calls are TRBV4-3 and TRBJ1-1; D is perhaps TRBD1 (5 bases). This CDR3 region has 13 residues. Germline CDR1 is LGHNA and CDR2 is YSLEER. The V and J ends lost 5 bases and 6 bases respectively, with 13 bases between them. The CDR3 loop reads CASSMGGIAEAFF. CDR3 DNA sequence: TGCGCCAGCAGCATGGGGGGTATCGCTGAAGCTTTCTTT.

The chain links TRBV9 to TRBJ1-2, with 10 bases aligning to TRBD1. Per germline, CDR1 SGDLS and CDR2 YYNGEE. The CDR3 totals 14 residues. V shed 4 bases, J shed 8 bases, and the junction held 8 bases outside the gene matches. DNA of the CDR3: TGTGCCAGCAGCTTACCGGGACAGGGGCGAGGCTACACCTTC. Encoded protein: CASSLPGQGRGYTF.

The rearrangement uses TRBV6-5 and TRBJ1-3, with D possibly matching TRBD1 (6 bases). This CDR3 is 13 amino acids long. V was cut by 6 bases and J by 0 bases, with 6 bases left in between. Germline V gene sequence: CDR1 MNHEY, CDR2 SVGAGI. CDR3 loop: CASRDSSGNTIYF. The CDR3 bases are TGTGCCAGCAGGGACAGCTCTGGAAACACCATATATTTT.

The sample holds one count of this clone. The J gene is TRBJ2-2, the V gene TRBV5-1, with a tentative D call TRBD1 (5 bases). Germline CDR1 and CDR2: SGHRS and YFSETQ. V lost 4 bases and J lost 5, with 15 bases in between. The CDR3 spans 15 residues. The CDR3 bases are TGCGCCAGCAGCCAGGACCCAGGGAAGACCGGGGAGCTGTTTTTT. It encodes CASSQDPGKTGELFF.

This CDR3 reads CASSLGLVMGTQYF. Here the CDR3 DNA reads TGTGCCAGCAGCTTAGGACTAGTTATGGGGACCCAGTACTTC. The genes are TRBV7-8 and TRBJ2-5; D might be TRBD2 (6 bases). Between the trimmed V and J ends, which lost 1 base and 7 bases, there was a span of 13 bases. The CDR3 sequence is 14 residues long. Germline lookup yields CDR1 SGHVS and CDR2 FQNEAQ.

The CDR3 DNA reads TGTGCCAGCTCTCTGATCCAAGACCTCAGGGAAAACTATGGCTACACCTTC. Its translation: CASSLIQDLRENYGYTF. The chain has TRBV18 and TRBJ1-2; D might be TRBD1 (5 bases). V lost 6 bases, J lost 2 bases, and 22 bases lay in between. The CDR3 extends over 17 amino acids. The germline gives CDR1 KGHSH, CDR2 LQKENI.

The chain links TRBV10-1 to TRBJ1-2, with D maybe TRBD1 (5 bases). Trimming took off 10 bases at V and 0 bases at J, with 21 bases between the two ends. CDR1 is WNHNN and CDR2 is SYGVQD in the germline V gene (reference sequence). The CDR3 covers 16 residues. The CDR3 loop reads CATEGHNYLANYGYTF. Here the CDR3 DNA reads TGCGCCACCGAAGGACATAATTATTTAGCTAACTATGGCTACACCTTC.

The table lists this clone with a few counts. The chain couples TRBV5-5 to TRBJ1-1, with a possible D match to TRBD1 (6 bases). CDR3 length: 16 residues. Trimming shortened V by 4 bases and J by 1 base, and 17 bases separated the two germline ends. Germline CDR1 and CDR2: SGHKS and YYEKEE (reference sequence). CDR3 in DNA: TGTGCCAGCAGCCCAGGGGTGGGTCCGGGGAACACTGAAGCTTTCTTT. Translating gives CASSPGVGPGNTEAFF. The full variable domain, with the rest looked up from reference TRBV5-5 and TRBJ1-1, is DAGVTQSPTHLIKTRGQQVTLRCSPISGHKSVSWYQQVLGQGPQFIFQYYEKEERGRGNFPDRFSARQFPNYSSELNVNALLLGDSALYLCASSPGVGPGNTEAFFGQGTRLTVV.

CDR3 DNA sequence: TGTGCCAGCAGCCCCCGAGGGGTAGCGGGGGGGCATACCGGGGAGCTGTTTTTT. It yields the protein CASSPRGVAGGHTGELFF. This chain connects TRBV7-6 to TRBJ2-2; 11 nucleotides line up with TRBD2. There are 18 residues in the CDR3. The J segment lost 5 bases and the V segment lost 5 bases, leaving 13 bases of the junction unmatched. Germline-derived CDR1 and CDR2 are SGHVS and FNYEAQ.

The chain links TRBV4-2 to TRBJ2-5, with 10 bases fitting TRBD2. Trimming took 1 base from V and 11 from J; bases not matched to a gene: 16. CDR3 length: 17 amino acids. Germline V gives CDR1 LGHNA, CDR2 YNFKEQ. The CDR3 here is CASSQGSASGGAEEQYF. In DNA, the CDR3 is TGTGCCAGCAGCCAAGGGTCCGCAAGCGGGGGGGCCGAAGAGCAGTACTTC.

This sequence joins TRBV19 and TRBJ2-7; possible D gene TRBD1, 6 bases. This CDR3 contains 13 residues. Trimming took off 6 bases at V and 1 base at J, with 10 bases between the two ends. Germline CDR1 and CDR2: LNHDA and SQIVND (reference sequence). The CDR3 DNA follows: TGTGCCAGTAGCAGGGGTGGTTCCTACGAGCAGTACTTC. Protein product: CASSRGGSYEQYF.

V and J are TRBV9 and TRBJ2-3, with 7 bases lining up with TRBD1. V gave up 0 bases and J gave up 3 bases; unmatched junction bases: 7. Germline V gene lookup returns CDR1 SGDLS and CDR2 YYNGEE. The CDR3 contains 16 residues. The CDR3 DNA is TGTGCCAGCAGCGTAGGGAGAGGGGGCAGGACAGATACGCAGTATTTT. Translating it yields CASSVGRGGRTDTQYF.

The CDR3 is CASSDRWDSPLHF. Here the CDR3 DNA reads TGTGCCAGCAGCGACAGGTGGGATTCACCCCTCCACTTT. V is TRBV5-6 and J is TRBJ1-6; D might be TRBD1 (6 bases). V shed 4 bases and J shed 8 bases, with 10 bases lying between them. In germline, CDR1 is SGHDT, CDR2 YYEEEE. The CDR3 contains 13 residues.

The V gene is TRBV13, the J gene TRBJ2-7; 7 nucleotides agree with TRBD1. Trimming cost V 7 bases and J 4 bases; bases outside gene matches: 13. From germline, CDR1 is PRHDT and CDR2 FYEKMQ (reference sequence). This CDR3 comprises 15 residues. CDR3 bases: TGTGCCAGCATTCGGGTGGGGGCCAGGGGGTACGAGCAGTACTTC. Encoded protein: CASIRVGARGYEQYF.

The chain joins TRBV7-2 to TRBJ1-2; 9 positions agree with TRBD1. The ends lost 6 bases at V and 8 bases at J; junction bases unmatched: 10. The CDR3 has 14 amino acids. CDR1 and CDR2 (germline): SGHTA, FQGNSA. CDR3 sequence reads: CASSDRGKLGGYTF. The CDR3 coding sequence is TGTGCCAGCAGTGACAGGGGGAAATTAGGGGGCTACACCTTC.

The V and J genes are TRBV10-3 and TRBJ1-1, with D unresolved. Trimming cost V 4 bases and J 5 bases, with 5 bases left between them. Germline CDR1 reads ENHRY; CDR2 reads SYGVKD. This CDR3 is 11 amino acids long. The CDR3 here is CAISGGTEAFF. Here the CDR3 DNA reads TGTGCCATCAGTGGAGGGACTGAAGCTTTCTTT.

The count of this clone is one. This sequence joins TRBV7-2 and TRBJ1-1; perhaps TRBD1 as D (5 bases). In germline, CDR1 is SGHTA, CDR2 FQGNSA. V was trimmed by 2 bases and J by 3 bases, leaving 10 bases between them. This CDR3 has 14 residues. This CDR3 is CASSLLGADTEAFF. As DNA, the CDR3 is TGTGCCAGCAGCTTATTAGGGGCGGACACTGAAGCTTTCTTT. Full variable domain (outside the CDR3, taken from reference TRBV7-2 and TRBJ1-1): GAGVSQSPSNKVTEKGKDVELRCDPISGHTALYWYRQSLGQGLEFLIYFQGNSAPDKSGLPSDRFSAERTGGSVSTLTIQRTQQEDSAVYLCASSLLGADTEAFFGQGTRLTVV.

In this sample, this clone turned up once. The chain has TRBV5-5 and TRBJ2-7; D gene ambiguous. Germline values: CDR1 SGHKS, CDR2 YYEKEE (reference sequence). This CDR3 has 16 residues. The V end lost 0 bases, the J end lost 0 bases, and 13 bases lay between the germline ends. For the CDR3, the DNA is TGTGCCAGCAGCTTGGCCCTTGGCAATCCCTCCTACGAGCAGTACTTC. Its protein is CASSLALGNPSYEQYF.

The chain employs TRBV6-5 and TRBJ1-1; a possible D gene is TRBD1 (5 bases). The V gene's germline CDR1 is MNHEY and CDR2 SVGAGI. CDR3 length equals 14 residues. V was trimmed by 7 bases and J by 2 bases, leaving 14 bases between them. Written as DNA, the CDR3 is TGTGCCAGCATTGGCCAGACAGCAAACACTGAAGCTTTCTTT. The encoded protein is CASIGQTANTEAFF.

The DNA for the CDR3 is TGTGCCTGGACCCCTAGGCGGACAGGGGCTTTCTACGAGCAGTACTTC. Translated: CAWTPRRTGAFYEQYF. The chain is built from TRBV30 and TRBJ2-7; TRBD1 aligns across 9 bases. This CDR3 spans 16 amino acids. Trimming cost V 4 bases and J 3 bases; bases outside gene matches: 13. Germline-derived CDR1 and CDR2 are GTSNPN and SVGIG (reference sequence).

The chain combines TRBV15 with TRBJ1-5, with D perhaps TRBD1 (5 bases). This CDR3 has 14 residues. Germline V gene lookup returns CDR1 LNHNV and CDR2 YYDKDF (reference sequence). The ends were cut back, 5 bases at V and 4 bases at J, with 12 bases in the middle. CDR3 bases: TGTGCCACCAGCTTAGGGGTAGGGAATCAGCCCCAGCATTTT. Amino acids: CATSLGVGNQPQHF. The full variable domain, in which reference TRBV15 and TRBJ1-5 provide the parts outside the CDR3, is DAMVIQNPRYQVTQFGKPVTLSCSQTLNHNVMYWYQQKSSQAPKLLFHYYDKDFNNEADTPDNFQSRRPNTSFCFLDIRSPGLGDTAMYLCATSLGVGNQPQHFGDGTRLSIL.

The V and J genes are TRBV15 and TRBJ2-7, with D perhaps TRBD2 (5 bases). Germline V gene lookup returns CDR1 LNHNV and CDR2 YYDKDF (reference sequence). Trimming cost V 1 base and J 1 base, with 11 bases left between them. The CDR3 extends over 15 amino acids. DNA of the CDR3: TGTGCCACCAGCAGAGGTCGTGGCGGGTCCTACGAGCAGTACTTC. As protein: CATSRGRGGSYEQYF.

The J gene is TRBJ2-2, the V gene TRBV6-5; 8 bases agree with TRBD2. V was clipped by 0 bases and J by 7 bases; unmatched bases: 7. CDR1 is MNHEY, CDR2 SVGAGI, per germline. The length of the CDR3 is 16 residues. The CDR3 region has the DNA TGTGCCAGCAGTTACTCGTCCGGGGGGGCGAGCGGGGAGCTGTTTTTT. Amino acid sequence: CASSYSSGGASGELFF.

This chain links TRBV27 with TRBJ1-2; tentative D call: TRBD1 (5 bases). CDR3 length: 15 amino acids. V lost 6 bases and J lost 2, with 16 bases in between. The germline V gene has CDR1 MNHEY and CDR2 SMNVEV (reference sequence). For the CDR3, the DNA is TGTGCCAGCAGCTTAGAGGGCCGGGGGAACTATGGCTACACCTTC. Protein product: CASSLEGRGNYGYTF.

The chain couples TRBV6-6 to TRBJ1-2; 9 bases are a match to TRBD1. The ends lost 2 bases at V and 4 bases at J; junction bases unmatched: 8. This CDR3 region has 16 residues. Germline V lookup: CDR1 MNHNY, CDR2 SVGAGI (reference sequence). The CDR3 sequence: CASSYDSQGAGYGYTF. DNA of the CDR3: TGTGCCAGCAGTTACGACTCACAGGGGGCGGGCTATGGCTACACCTTC.